The 10 T cell receptor beta chains given below trace back to one sample, sequenced in a study of shared clonotypes between healthy human individuals. This table comes from immunoSEQ multiplex PCR, and its TCRdb copy is limited to in-frame clones, with some not included. The sample lists some 1,600,000 clones; around 98% were seen once. The sample was naive CD4+ T cells sorted from blood. Subset denoted: CD45RA+ positively selected. The source is a young man in good health.

The rearrangement joins TRBV13 to TRBJ2-3, with TRBD2 matching over 12 bases. CDR3 length: 17 residues. Trimming removed 3 bases from V and 2 bases from J; junction bases left unmatched: 6. Germline CDR1 reads PRHDT; CDR2 reads FYEKMQ (reference sequence). CDR3 in amino acids: CASSFRLAGVNTDTQYF. The CDR3 nucleotides are TGTGCCAGCAGCTTTAGACTAGCGGGAGTGAACACAGATACGCAGTATTTT.

CDR3 DNA sequence: TGTGCCAGCAGCTTAGCACACCGGGAAATGACGATTGGGCAGTACTTC. Its protein product is CASSLAHREMTIGQYF. The chain links TRBV7-2 to TRBJ2-7; D is possibly TRBD2 (5 bases). The V and J ends lost 0 bases and 9 bases respectively, with 21 bases between them. This CDR3 has 16 amino acids. The germline V gene has CDR1 SGHTA and CDR2 FQGNSA.

V and J are TRBV29-1 and TRBJ2-3; 15 bases map to TRBD2. V shed 6 bases and J 0 bases; nucleotides not matched to a gene: 13. CDR1 is SQVTM and CDR2 is ANQGSEA in the germline V gene. The CDR3 runs 19 residues. CDR3 protein: CSVRGLAGGPGASTDTQYF. In nucleotides, the CDR3 is TGCAGCGTGAGGGGACTAGCGGGAGGCCCCGGGGCCAGCACAGATACGCAGTATTTT.

The gene calls are TRBV19 and TRBJ1-1; the D is unclear. CDR3 size: 14 residues. V was clipped by 5 bases and J by 4 bases, with 14 bases between them. Germline V CDR1 and CDR2: LNHDA, SQIVND (reference sequence). CDR3 nucleotides: TGTGCCAGTAGTCGACTGGAGCGGGCCACTGAAGCTTTCTTT. Translating gives CASSRLERATEAFF.

This chain connects TRBV6-4 to TRBJ1-1; possibly TRBD1 for D (5 bases). The germline V and J ends were trimmed by 4 bases and 5 bases, with 17 bases remaining between them. Germline V lookup: CDR1 MRHNA, CDR2 SNTAGT. The CDR3 extends over 15 amino acids. The CDR3 bases are TGTGCCAGCAGTGCCAACGGGGGGGAAGGGACTGAAGCTTTCTTT. Amino acids: CASSANGGEGTEAFF.

The V call is TRBV19, the J call TRBJ2-7, with 13 bases identical to TRBD2. CDR3 length: 17 amino acids. Germline CDR1 reads LNHDA; CDR2 reads SQIVND (reference sequence). V lost 3 bases, J lost 7 bases, and 12 bases stayed unmatched. This chain's CDR3 is CASSMRRLAGGRMEQYF. The CDR3 bases are TGTGCCAGTAGTATGCGCCGACTAGCGGGAGGCCGTATGGAGCAGTACTTC.

This rearrangement joins TRBV6-1 to TRBJ2-1, with no clear D. Germline assignment: CDR1 MNHNS and CDR2 SASEGT. V lost 7 bases to trimming and J lost 6 bases, with 19 bases between them. This CDR3 region has 15 residues. CDR3 DNA: TGTGCCAGCACCAAGCCGGACCTTCGCTTCAATGAGCAGTTCTTC. It encodes CASTKPDLRFNEQFF.

The J gene is TRBJ2-1, the V gene TRBV7-8; 8 nucleotides agree with TRBD1. Losses at the gene ends were 4 bases for V and 6 bases for J; bases not matched to a gene: 2. From germline, CDR1 is SGHVS and CDR2 FQNEAQ. The CDR3 contains 13 residues. This CDR3 is CASSSGQGNEQFF. The CDR3 DNA follows: TGTGCCAGCAGCTCCGGACAGGGCAATGAGCAGTTCTTC.

The chain carries TRBV12-5 and TRBJ2-3, with 8 bases identical to TRBD1. The CDR3 totals 15 residues. Germline CDR1 LGHNT, CDR2 FRNRAP. V shed 7 bases and J 3 bases; nucleotides not matched to a gene: 9. In DNA, the CDR3 is TGTGCTAGTGCCACCCGGGGACAGGTTACAGATACGCAGTATTTT. This encodes CASATRGQVTDTQYF.

V gene TRBV9 combines with J gene TRBJ2-7; TRBD1 is a possible D gene (5 bases). The CDR3 is made up of 14 amino acids. Germline CDR1 and CDR2: SGDLS and YYNGEE. Trimming left V 0 bases short and J 6 bases short, with 13 bases between. CDR3 loop: CASSVGTLPLEQYF. The CDR3 coding sequence is TGTGCCAGCAGCGTAGGGACATTACCGCTCGAGCAGTACTTC.